A single sample gave rise to the 7 T cell receptor beta chains below, sequenced in a study of CD8 T cells in ankylosing spondylitis. Study results and limitations: A TCR beta motif of several highly homologous variants seemed to mark ankylosing spondylitis blood.

One entry per CDR3 protein, called by TCRdb with MiXCR from the 5' RACE reads. The repertoire includes under 950,000 distinct CDR3 sequences, around 20% of them detected once, and under 20% sits in the top ten. The antigens these receptors bind are not known. The sample was blood, either unsorted or a sorted T cell fraction (not recorded which). These receptors were obtained from a male donor with ankylosing spondylitis.

V usage is TRBV5-1 and J usage is TRBJ2-7; 7 bases are shared with TRBD1. V lost 3 bases to trimming and J lost 1 base; unmatched junction nucleotides: 7. The CDR3 is 15 residues long. The germline V gene has CDR1 SGHRS and CDR2 YFSETQ. In DNA form, the CDR3 reads TGCGCCAGCAGCTCCTGGACAGGAGGATCCTACGAGCAGTACTTC. As protein: CASSSWTGGSYEQYF.

Here the CDR3 DNA reads TGCGCCAGCAGCTTGGATTCCATTACAGGGGCAAACTACGAGCAGTACTTC. Translated, it gives CASSLDSITGANYEQYF. V and J are TRBV5-1 and TRBJ2-7; 7 positions agree with TRBD1. CDR3 length: 17 residues. The J segment lost 3 bases and the V segment lost 0 bases, leaving 12 bases of the junction unmatched. CDR1 and CDR2 from the germline V gene are SGHRS and YFSETQ. The entire variable domain, with the rest obtained from reference TRBV5-1 and TRBJ2-7, is as follows: KAGVTQTPRYLIKTRGQQVTLSCSPISGHRSVSWYQQTPGQGLQFLFEYFSETQRNKGNFPGRFSGRQFSNSRSEMNVSTLELGDSALYLCASSLDSITGANYEQYFGPGTRLTVT.

This clonotype showed up just a few times. The V and J genes are TRBV24-1 and TRBJ2-1; D gene unclear. Germline V CDR1 and CDR2: KGHDR, SFDVKD. This CDR3 is 16 amino acids long. V shed 3 bases and J shed 2 bases, with 13 bases lying between them. The CDR3 nucleotides are TGTGCCACCAGTGATCCTGACTCACCTACCTACAATGAGCAGTTCTTC. Residues: CATSDPDSPTYNEQFF.

With regard to this clonotype: One end of the junction is discordant with germline, which a read error may explain. The CDR3: CAISHTSGSDNEQFF. DNA for the CDR3: TGTGCCATCAGTCACACTAGCGGCTCCGACAATGAGCAGTTCTTC. The rearrangement links TRBV10-3 to TRBJ2-1, with 8 bases aligning to TRBD2. From germline, CDR1 is ENHRY and CDR2 SYGVKD. CDR3 length equals 15 residues.

This clonotype was counted many times. V is TRBV7-9 and J is TRBJ2-5; D is possibly TRBD1 or TRBD2 (5 bases each). V was trimmed by 3 bases and J by 1 base, leaving 9 bases between them. The germline V gene encodes CDR1 SEHNR and CDR2 FQNEAQ (reference sequence). The CDR3 loop spans 14 amino acids. CDR3 coding DNA: TGTGCCAGCAGCTTGGTCGGGACCCAAGAGACCCAGTACTTC. This encodes CASSLVGTQETQYF.

This rearrangement joins TRBV11-2 to TRBJ1-1, with unresolved D. Germline CDR1 SGHAT, CDR2 FQNNGV. The V and J ends lost 3 bases and 0 bases respectively, with 14 bases between them. This CDR3 has 16 residues. Here the CDR3 DNA reads TGTGCCAGCAGCTTCCCCCGGACGGAAATGAACACTGAAGCTTTCTTT. It translates to CASSFPRTEMNTEAFF.

This clonotype has at least ten counts. The rearrangement joins TRBV29-1 to TRBJ2-1; perhaps TRBD1 as D (6 bases). Germline V gene data show CDR1 as SQVTM and CDR2 as ANQGSEA. The CDR3 spans 13 residues. The V end was cut by 5 bases, the J end by 9 bases, with 17 bases between. The CDR3 here is CSVRPPSRGEQFF. The CDR3 DNA sequence: TGCAGCGTTCGGCCCCCTAGCAGGGGTGAGCAGTTCTTC.